The clone carrying this T cell receptor (beta chain) appeared once. What it binds is not known. The data were taken from a study of beta chain features in type 1 diabetes. General study points: People with Type 1 diabetes carried modestly yet significantly shorter TCRB CDR3s in all four CD4+ subsets.

Germline V CDR1 and CDR2: SGHTA, FQGNSA. V was cut by 2 bases and J by 7 bases, with 14 bases left in between. This CDR3 region has 14 residues. Sequenced material consisted of expressed TCRB transcripts (all of the isolated RNA was reverse transcribed). Sequencing was performed with immunoSEQ multiplex PCR; in TCRdb, only in-frame clones are kept and a portion is missing. Counted here are more than 95,000 clones, about 18% occurring once; the ten biggest clones make up around 2.7%. The source of this sequence is a man aged 18-30 years with type 1 diabetes. Sequencing used central memory CD4+ T cells from blood. This chain uses TRBV7-2 with TRBJ1-2; the D gene is possibly TRBD1 (5 bases). Here the CDR3 DNA reads TGTGCCAGCAGCTTAAACGGTATTGGGGGTGGCTACACCTTC. Protein product: CASSLNGIGGGYTF.